This entry lists 7 T cell receptor beta chains sequenced from one sample in a study of cytomegalovirus exposure and HLA in healthy donors. The PCR had 60 Vbeta and 13 Jbeta primers. Profiled with immunoSEQ multiplex PCR; TCRdb holds only in-frame clones, not every one. This sample has approximately 180,000 clones, with 70% to 90% found just once. Material: PBMCs. All receptors come from a woman between 25 and 40 years old in good health and CMV-seronegative.

The chain has TRBV9 and TRBJ2-7; TRBD2 aligns across 8 bases. The CDR3 runs to 15 residues. The germline gives CDR1 SGDLS, CDR2 YYNGEE. V trimming: 4 bases; J trimming: 2 bases; junction bases outside the gene matches: 8. CDR3 in amino acids: CASSPGGGRTYEQYF. The DNA of the CDR3 is TGTGCCAGCAGCCCGGGGGGGGGCCGGACCTACGAGCAGTACTTC. The complete variable domain, with remaining parts taken from reference TRBV9 and TRBJ2-7, reads DSGVTQTPKHLITATGQRVTLRCSPRSGDLSVYWYQQSLDQGLQFLIQYYNGEERAKGNILERFSAQQFPDLHSELNLSSLELGDSALYFCASSPGGGRTYEQYFGPGTRLTVT.

This rearrangement joins TRBV28 to TRBJ2-2; D perhaps matches TRBD1 (6 bases). The CDR3 covers 13 residues. V lost 5 bases and J 5 bases, leaving 9 bases between the germline ends. The germline CDR1 and CDR2 sequences are MDHEN and SYDVKM. The CDR3 bases are TGTGCCAGCAGTGAAACAGGGACCGGGGAGCTGTTTTTT. Its translation: CASSETGTGELFF.

The V call is TRBV6-1, the J call TRBJ1-6, with 10 nucleotides matching TRBD1. Losses at the gene ends were 0 bases for V and 8 bases for J; bases not matched to a gene: 4. Germline V CDR1 and CDR2: MNHNS, SASEGT. This CDR3 is 16 amino acids long. The CDR3 here is CASSEAAGQGYSPLHF. CDR3 nucleotide sequence: TGTGCCAGCAGTGAAGCAGCGGGACAGGGGTATTCACCCCTCCACTTT.

Of note for this clone: The junction does not match germline at one end; this may be a read error. The V gene is TRBV25-1, the J gene TRBJ2-4, with 12 bases matching TRBD1. The CDR3 length is 16 residues. Germline loops: CDR1 MGHDK, CDR2 SYGVNS. The CDR3 loop reads CASTTGGTGGKNSQYF. The CDR3 bases are TGTGCCAGCACGACAGGAGGGACAGGGGGCAAAAACAGTCAGTACTTC.

The chain carries TRBV11-2 and TRBJ1-1, with 10 bases fitting TRBD1. V lost 3 bases to trimming and J lost 0 bases; unmatched junction nucleotides: 10. The CDR3 is 18 amino acids. Germline lookup yields CDR1 SGHAT and CDR2 FQNNGV. The CDR3 region has the DNA TGTGCCAGCAGCTTTAATTACCGGGACAGGGGTATGAACACTGAAGCTTTCTTT. It yields the protein CASSFNYRDRGMNTEAFF.

V and J are TRBV19 and TRBJ2-5, with TRBD2 identical over 11 bases. CDR3 length: 16 residues. The V segment lost 3 bases and the J segment 5 bases; nucleotides outside the gene matches: 8. The germline gives CDR1 LNHDA, CDR2 SQIVND (reference sequence). CDR3 amino acids: CASSMGLAGGQETQYF. The CDR3 coding sequence is TGTGCCAGTAGTATGGGGCTAGCGGGGGGCCAGGAGACCCAGTACTTC. The entire variable domain, with the rest obtained from reference TRBV19 and TRBJ2-5, is as follows: DGGITQSPKYLFRKEGQNVTLSCEQNLNHDAMYWYRQDPGQGLRLIYYSQIVNDFQKGDIAEGYSVSREKKESFPLTVTSAQKNPTAFYLCASSMGLAGGQETQYFGPGTRLLVL.

The genes are TRBV30 and TRBJ2-7; a weak D match, TRBD2 (7 bases). Germline loops: CDR1 GTSNPN, CDR2 SVGIG (reference sequence). The V gene lost 7 bases and the J gene lost 2 bases, with 12 bases spanning the gap. The CDR3 is made up of 12 amino acids. CDR3 region: CALKGGAYEQYF. CDR3 nucleotides: TGTGCCTTGAAGGGGGGGGCCTACGAGCAGTACTTC.